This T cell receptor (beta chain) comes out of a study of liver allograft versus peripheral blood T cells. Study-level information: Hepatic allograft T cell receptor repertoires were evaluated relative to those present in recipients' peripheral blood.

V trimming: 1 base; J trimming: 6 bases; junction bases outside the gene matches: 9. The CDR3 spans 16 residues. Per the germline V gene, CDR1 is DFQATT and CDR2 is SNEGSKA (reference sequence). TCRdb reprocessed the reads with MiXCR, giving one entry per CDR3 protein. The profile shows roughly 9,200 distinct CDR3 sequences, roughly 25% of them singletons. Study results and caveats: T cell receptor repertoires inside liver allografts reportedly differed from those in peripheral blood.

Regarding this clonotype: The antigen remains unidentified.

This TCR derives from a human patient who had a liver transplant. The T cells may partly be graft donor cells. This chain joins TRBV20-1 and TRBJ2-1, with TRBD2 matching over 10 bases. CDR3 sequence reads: CSARALLQRGGNEQFF. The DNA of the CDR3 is TGCAGTGCTAGAGCCCTTCTCCAGCGGGGGGGCAATGAGCAGTTCTTC.